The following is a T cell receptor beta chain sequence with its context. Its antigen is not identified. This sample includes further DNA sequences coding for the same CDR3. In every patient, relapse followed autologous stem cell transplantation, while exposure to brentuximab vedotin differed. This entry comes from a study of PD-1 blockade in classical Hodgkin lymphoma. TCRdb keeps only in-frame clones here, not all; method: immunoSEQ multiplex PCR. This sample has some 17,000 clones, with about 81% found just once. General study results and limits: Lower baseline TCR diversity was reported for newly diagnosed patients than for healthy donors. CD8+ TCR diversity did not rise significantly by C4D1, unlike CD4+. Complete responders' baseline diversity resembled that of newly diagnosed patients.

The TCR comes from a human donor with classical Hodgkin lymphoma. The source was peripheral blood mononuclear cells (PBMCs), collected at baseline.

CDR3 loop: CASSLGGSNQPQHF. The DNA of the CDR3 is TGCGCCAGCAGCCTGGGCGGAAGCAATCAGCCCCAGCATTTT. V is TRBV5-1 and J is TRBJ1-5, with D unresolved. V was pared by 4 bases and J by 1 base, with 9 bases between. Germline V CDR1 and CDR2: SGHRS, YFSETQ. The CDR3 sequence is 14 residues long. Based on the CDR3 plus reference TRBV5-1 and TRBJ1-5, the full variable domain is KAGVTQTPRYLIKTRGQQVTLSCSPISGHRSVSWYQQTPGQGLQFLFEYFSETQRNKGNFPGRFSGRQFSNSRSEMNVSTLELGDSALYLCASSLGGSNQPQHFGDGTRLSIL.